This is a list of T cell receptor beta chains from one sample in a study of blood T cell repertoires in COVID-19. Sequenced by immunoSEQ multiplex PCR; TCRdb stores in-frame clones only, minus some. Of about 270,000 clones listed, approximately 91% are singletons. The source material was PBMCs or T cells enriched from blood (not recorded which). Every receptor here comes from a middle-aged woman with acute COVID-19. Each CDR3 is given with its conserved first and last residue. The D gene is left open where the match is weak. Only some rows state a clone size, as once, few, many or a class for expanded clones.

>-|TRBJ2-7|TRBV29-1|-
CSVRGLAKSSYEQYF
TGCAGCGTTCGGGGCCTAGCGAAAAGCTCCTACGAGCAGTACTTC
>-|TRBJ2-1|TRBV19|TRBD1
CASSMFPGQDYNEQFF
TGTGCCAGTAGTATGTTTCCGGGACAGGACTACAATGAGCAGTTCTTC
>-|TRBJ1-2|TRBV6-5|-
CASSRTVTGYTF
TGTGCCAGCAGTCGGACAGTTACTGGCTACACCTTC
>-|TRBJ1-2|TRBV20-1|-
CSASNDINYGYTF
TGCAGTGCTAGTAATGACATTAACTATGGCTACACCTTC
>-|TRBJ2-2|TRBV7-2|-
CASSNDWPTNTGELFF
TGTGCCAGCAGCAACGACTGGCCAACGAACACCGGGGAGCTGTTTTTT
>-|TRBJ1-1|TRBV6-6|-
CASSYPGQEAFF
TGTGCCAGCAGTTACCCAGGACAGGAAGCTTTCTTT
>-|TRBJ2-3|TRBV6-5|-
CASSLIGGNTDTQYF
TGTGCCAGCAGCCTCATTGGGGGGAACACAGATACGCAGTATTTT
>-|TRBJ1-5|TRBV4-2|-
CASSLHSGQLNQPQHF
TGTGCCAGCAGCCTTCACTCCGGACAGCTCAATCAGCCCCAGCATTTT
>-|TRBJ2-2|TRBV19|TRBD2
CASSIGTSPTGELFF
TGTGCCAGTAGTATTGGGACTAGCCCGACCGGGGAGCTGTTTTTT
>-|TRBJ1-6|TRBV14|-
CASSQEYGQNSPLHF
TGTGCCAGCAGCCAAGAATATGGACAGAATTCACCCCTCCACTTT
>-|TRBJ1-1|TRBV2|-
CASRTTLNTEAFF
TGTGCCAGCAGAACGACACTGAACACTGAAGCTTTCTTT
>-|TRBJ1-4|TRBV9|-
CASSVGQINEKLFF
TGTGCCAGCAGCGTAGGACAGATCAATGAAAAACTGTTTTTT
>-|TRBJ2-3|TRBV30|TRBD2
CAWRPPGAGAQYF
TGTGCCTGGAGACCCCCGGGAGCGGGGGCGCAGTATTTT
>-|TRBJ2-1|TRBV7-2|-
CASSLAAYNEQFF
TGTGCCAGCAGCTTAGCAGCATACAATGAGCAGTTCTTC
>-|TRBJ2-7|TRBV27|-
CASWKQGSAEQYF
TGTGCCAGTTGGAAACAGGGTTCGGCCGAGCAGTACTTC
>few|TRBJ2-3|TRBV5-6|-
CASSFSASTDTQYF
TGTGCCAGCAGCTTCAGCGCTAGCACAGATACGCAGTATTTT
>-|TRBJ1-6|TRBV4-3|-
CASSQATTANNSPLHF
TGCGCCAGCAGCCAAGCGACCACAGCTAATAATTCACCCCTCCACTTT
>-|TRBJ2-4|TRBV5-6|-
CASSTRGWLAKNIQYF
TGTGCCAGCAGCACCAGAGGTTGGTTAGCCAAAAACATTCAGTACTTC
>-|TRBJ2-7|TRBV3-1/TRBV3-2|-
CASSQSGGFYEQYF
TGTGCCAGCAGCCAGTCGGGGGGCTTCTACGAGCAGTACTTC
>once|TRBJ1-5|TRBV18|-
CASSPFLIDRNNQPQHF
TGTGCCAGCTCACCGTTCCTCATTGACAGAAACAATCAGCCCCAGCATTTT
>-|TRBJ1-5|TRBV28|-
CASSATGGGNQPQHF
TGTGCCAGCAGCGCCACGGGAGGCGGCAATCAGCCCCAGCATTTT
>-|TRBJ2-6|TRBV6-2/TRBV6-3|TRBD1
CASSAGTGAHSGANVLTF
TGTGCCAGCAGTGCCGGGACAGGGGCCCACTCTGGGGCCAACGTCCTGACTTTC
>few|TRBJ2-7|TRBV3-1/TRBV3-2|-
CASSPSGRPPYEQYF
TGTGCCAGCAGCCCTTCTGGGAGGCCCCCGTACGAGCAGTACTTC
>-|TRBJ1-1|TRBV19|TRBD1
CASSIGGNRGTEAFF
TGTGCCAGTAGTATAGGGGGGAACAGGGGCACTGAAGCTTTCTTT
>-|TRBJ2-7|TRBV4-3|TRBD1
CASSQEGTGGMGSYEQYF
TGCGCCAGCAGCCAAGAGGGGACAGGGGGAATGGGCTCCTACGAGCAGTACTTC
>once|TRBJ1-5|TRBV7-2|-
CASSPRYLDNQPQHF
TGTGCCAGCAGCCCCAGGTATCTTGACAATCAGCCCCAGCATTTT
>once|TRBJ2-7|TRBV5-6|-
CASSPGSVGQYF
TGTGCCAGCAGCCCGGGGTCGGTAGGACAGTACTTC
>-|TRBJ2-3|TRBV18|TRBD2
CASSPVRARTSGTRSGTDTQYF
TGTGCCAGCTCACCAGTCCGAGCAAGGACTAGCGGGACTCGCAGCGGCACAGATACGCAGTATTTT
>-|TRBJ1-1|TRBV19|TRBD1
CASSAPGGQSHTEAFF
TGTGCCAGTAGTGCCCCAGGGGGCCAGTCGCACACTGAAGCTTTCTTT
>once|TRBJ1-6|TRBV5-1|TRBD1
CASSLVGQGGSNSPLHF
TGCGCCAGCAGCTTGGTTGGACAGGGGGGTTCAAATTCACCCCTCCACTTT
>-|TRBJ1-6|TRBV5-1|-
CASSLREYNSPLHF
TGCGCCAGCAGCTTGCGGGAGTATAATTCACCCCTCCACTTT
>-|TRBJ1-1|TRBV5-1|-
CASSSSRANTEAFF
TGCGCCAGCAGCTCGAGCAGGGCGAACACTGAAGCTTTCTTT
>-|TRBJ1-5|TRBV5-5|TRBD1
CASSSTGGNQPQHF
TGTGCCAGCAGCTCCACAGGGGGTAATCAGCCCCAGCATTTT
>-|TRBJ2-3|TRBV5-1|TRBD2
CASSTGLAITDTQYF
TGCGCCAGCAGCACGGGACTAGCTATCACAGATACGCAGTATTTT
>-|TRBJ1-4|TRBV2|TRBD1
CASSAQGGQEKLFF
TGTGCCAGCAGTGCTCAGGGGGGACAGGAAAAACTGTTTTTT
>-|TRBJ1-1|TRBV5-8|-
CASSHDGLGRGLEAFF
TGTGCCAGCAGCCACGACGGACTCGGCAGGGGCCTAGAAGCTTTCTTT
>-|TRBJ1-5|TRBV19|TRBD1
CASRTGLFLDQPQHF
TGTGCCAGTAGGACAGGGCTTTTCTTGGATCAGCCCCAGCATTTT
>-|TRBJ2-2|TRBV9|-
CASSVTAPGELFF
TGTGCCAGCAGCGTCACAGCACCCGGGGAGCTGTTTTTT
>-|TRBJ1-3|TRBV19|-
CASSIQISGNTIYF
TGTGCCAGTAGTATACAAATCTCTGGAAACACCATATATTTT
>-|TRBJ1-4|TRBV19|TRBD1
CASRRQGEIEKLFF
TGTGCCAGTAGGAGACAGGGGGAAATTGAAAAACTGTTTTTT
>-|TRBJ2-5|TRBV5-1|-
CASSLGTLGQETQYF
TGCGCCAGCAGCTTGGGGACTCTCGGCCAAGAGACCCAGTACTTC
>few|TRBJ2-1|TRBV24-1|-
CATSGGLEQFF
TGTGCCACCAGTGGCGGCCTTGAGCAGTTCTTC
>-|TRBJ1-2|TRBV5-1|TRBD1
CASSSPGQGYGYTF
TGCGCCAGCAGCTCTCCGGGACAGGGGTATGGCTACACCTTC
>-|TRBJ1-1|TRBV10-3|-
CATRSRAEPNTEAFF
TGTGCCACCCGGAGCAGGGCGGAGCCCAACACTGAAGCTTTCTTT
>-|TRBJ2-2|TRBV25-1|-
CATKGGTHTGELFF
TGTGCCACTAAGGGCGGGACTCACACCGGGGAGCTGTTTTTT
>-|TRBJ2-5|TRBV30|TRBD2
CAWASGGALSETQYF
TGTGCCTGGGCTAGCGGGGGGGCCTTATCAGAGACCCAGTACTTC
>-|TRBJ1-2|TRBV30|-
CAWSAGDYFSGYTF
TGTGCCTGGAGTGCAGGGGACTACTTCTCCGGCTACACCTTC
>-|TRBJ2-7|TRBV4-2|-
CASSQEKGLAYYEQYF
TGTGCCAGCAGCCAAGAAAAAGGTCTAGCCTACTACGAGCAGTACTTC
>-|TRBJ2-3|TRBV4-1|TRBD1
CASSQDRGTGRADTQYF
TGCGCCAGCAGCCAAGATAGGGGGACAGGGAGAGCAGATACGCAGTATTTT
>-|TRBJ2-7|TRBV6-5|-
CASREVRGSYEQYF
TGTGCCAGCAGGGAGGTGCGTGGCTCCTACGAGCAGTACTTC